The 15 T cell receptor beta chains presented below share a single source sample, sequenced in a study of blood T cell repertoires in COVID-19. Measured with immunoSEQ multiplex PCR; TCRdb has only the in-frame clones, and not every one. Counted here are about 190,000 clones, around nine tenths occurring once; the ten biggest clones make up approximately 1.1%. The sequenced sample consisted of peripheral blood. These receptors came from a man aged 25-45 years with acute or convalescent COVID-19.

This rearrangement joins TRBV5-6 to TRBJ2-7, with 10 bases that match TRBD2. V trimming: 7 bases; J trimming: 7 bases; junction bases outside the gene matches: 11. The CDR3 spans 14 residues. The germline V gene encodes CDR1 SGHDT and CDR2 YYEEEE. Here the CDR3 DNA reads TGTGCCAGCTGGGGAAGCGGGAGGGCTCGAGAGCAGTACTTC. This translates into CASWGSGRAREQYF.

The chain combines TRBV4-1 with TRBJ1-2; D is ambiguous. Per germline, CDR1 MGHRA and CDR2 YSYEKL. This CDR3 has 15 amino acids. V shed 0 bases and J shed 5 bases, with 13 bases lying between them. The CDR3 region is CASSQDRAEPYGYTF. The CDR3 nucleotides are TGCGCCAGCAGCCAAGATCGAGCCGAACCATATGGCTACACCTTC.

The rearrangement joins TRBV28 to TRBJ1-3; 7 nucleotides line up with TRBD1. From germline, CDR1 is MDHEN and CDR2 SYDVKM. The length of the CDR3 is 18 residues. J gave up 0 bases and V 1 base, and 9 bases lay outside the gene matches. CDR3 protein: CASSLYGGRGSSGNTIYF. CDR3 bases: TGTGCCAGCAGTTTATACGGTGGCAGGGGGAGCTCTGGAAACACCATATATTTT. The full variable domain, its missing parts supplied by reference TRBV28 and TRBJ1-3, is DVKVTQSSRYLVKRTGEKVFLECVQDMDHENMFWYRQDPGLGLRLIYFSYDVKMKEKGDIPEGYSVSREKKERFSLILESASTNQTSMYLCASSLYGGRGSSGNTIYFGEGSWLTVV.

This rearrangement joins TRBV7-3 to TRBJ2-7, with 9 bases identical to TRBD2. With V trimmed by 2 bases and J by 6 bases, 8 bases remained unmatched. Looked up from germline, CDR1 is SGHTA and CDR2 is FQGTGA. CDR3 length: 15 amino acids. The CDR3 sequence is CASSLSSGTRGEQYF. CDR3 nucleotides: TGTGCCAGCAGCTTATCTAGCGGGACCCGTGGCGAGCAGTACTTC.

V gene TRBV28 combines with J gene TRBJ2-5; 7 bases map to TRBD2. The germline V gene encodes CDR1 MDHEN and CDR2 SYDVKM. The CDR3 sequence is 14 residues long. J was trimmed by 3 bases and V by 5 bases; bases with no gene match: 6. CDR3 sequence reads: CASSAPGGKETQYF. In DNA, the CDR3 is TGTGCCAGCAGTGCGCCGGGGGGTAAAGAGACCCAGTACTTC.

The chain's CDR3 is CASSYRQGGYTF. As DNA, the CDR3 is TGTGCCAGCAGCTATCGACAAGGAGGCTACACCTTC. The genes are TRBV27 and TRBJ1-2; D call uncertain. Between the trimmed V and J ends, which lost 6 bases and 8 bases, there was a span of 13 bases. This CDR3 is built from 12 residues. CDR1 MNHEY and CDR2 SMNVEV come from the germline V gene (reference sequence).

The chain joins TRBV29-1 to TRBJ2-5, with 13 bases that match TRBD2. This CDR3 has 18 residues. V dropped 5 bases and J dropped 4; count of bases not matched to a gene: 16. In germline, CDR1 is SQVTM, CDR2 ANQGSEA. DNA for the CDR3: TGCAGCGTTTACGGACTAGCGGGGGCCGGGGCCATGGGAGAGACCCAGTACTTC. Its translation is CSVYGLAGAGAMGETQYF.

CDR3 amino acids: CASSPGGGYGYTF. The CDR3 region has the DNA TGTGCCAGCAGCCCAGGGGGAGGCTATGGCTACACCTTC. The chain uses TRBV6-4 and TRBJ1-2; 7 bases align to TRBD1. The CDR3 covers 13 residues. Germline trimming cut 6 bases from V and 4 bases from J; bases unmatched to any gene: 5. CDR1 and CDR2 (germline): MRHNA, SNTAGT.

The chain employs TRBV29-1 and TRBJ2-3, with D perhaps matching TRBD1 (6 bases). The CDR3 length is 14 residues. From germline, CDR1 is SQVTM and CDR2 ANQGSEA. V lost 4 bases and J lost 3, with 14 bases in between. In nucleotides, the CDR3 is TGCAGCGTTGGAGGAGGAAGGGGGACAGATACGCAGTATTTT. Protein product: CSVGGGRGTDTQYF.

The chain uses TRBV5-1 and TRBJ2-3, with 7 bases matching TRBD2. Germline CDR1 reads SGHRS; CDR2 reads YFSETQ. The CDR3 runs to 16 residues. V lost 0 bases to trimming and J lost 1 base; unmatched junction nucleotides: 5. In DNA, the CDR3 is TGCGCCAGCAGCTTGGAAGGCGGGAGAGGCACAGATACGCAGTATTTT. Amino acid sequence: CASSLEGGRGTDTQYF.

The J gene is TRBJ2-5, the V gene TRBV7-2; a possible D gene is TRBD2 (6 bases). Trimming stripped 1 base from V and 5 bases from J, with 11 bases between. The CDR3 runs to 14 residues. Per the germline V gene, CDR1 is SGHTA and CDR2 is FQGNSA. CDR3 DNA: TGTGCCAGCAGCTTAGTGACGGGGAGGGAGACCCAGTACTTC. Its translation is CASSLVTGRETQYF.

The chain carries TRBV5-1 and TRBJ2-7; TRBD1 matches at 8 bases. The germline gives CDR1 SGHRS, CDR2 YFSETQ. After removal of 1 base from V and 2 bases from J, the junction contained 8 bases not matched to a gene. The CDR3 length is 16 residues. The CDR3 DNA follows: TGCGCCAGCAGCTTGAACCAGCAGGGGGCCACCTACGAGCAGTACTTC. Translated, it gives CASSLNQQGATYEQYF.

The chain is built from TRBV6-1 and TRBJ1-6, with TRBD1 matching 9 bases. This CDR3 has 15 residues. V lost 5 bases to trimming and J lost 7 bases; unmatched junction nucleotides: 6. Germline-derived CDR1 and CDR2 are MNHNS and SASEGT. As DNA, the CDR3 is TGTGCCAGCAGTCCACAGGGGGCTGGAAATTCACCCCTCCACTTT. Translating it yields CASSPQGAGNSPLHF.

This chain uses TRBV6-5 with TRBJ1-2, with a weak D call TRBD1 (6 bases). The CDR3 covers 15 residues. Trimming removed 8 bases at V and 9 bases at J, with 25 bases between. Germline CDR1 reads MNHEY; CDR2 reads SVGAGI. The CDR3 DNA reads TGTGCCAGCTCCACCCCATCGGGACAAAGACTTCGCTACACCTTC. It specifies CASSTPSGQRLRYTF.

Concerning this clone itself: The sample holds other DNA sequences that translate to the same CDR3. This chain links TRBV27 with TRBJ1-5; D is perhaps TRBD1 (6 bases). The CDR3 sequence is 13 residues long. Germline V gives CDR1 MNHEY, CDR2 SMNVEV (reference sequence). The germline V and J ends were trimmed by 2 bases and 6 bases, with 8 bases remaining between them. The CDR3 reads CASSLTGSQPQHF. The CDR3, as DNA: TGTGCCAGCAGTTTAACAGGGTCTCAGCCCCAGCATTTT.